Below are 26 T cell receptor beta chains sequenced from a single sample in a study of blood T cell repertoires in COVID-19. Sequencing used immunoSEQ multiplex PCR; TCRdb keeps in-frame clones, though not all of them. This table holds 240,000 or so clones, about 90% found once. Sequencing used peripheral blood. Receptors originate from a woman aged 25-40 years who had recovered from COVID-19.

This clone was recorded only once. This chain joins TRBV12-5 and TRBJ2-2; 9 bases fit TRBD1. From germline, CDR1 is LGHNT and CDR2 FRNRAP. There are 19 residues in the CDR3. V shed 3 bases and J 6 bases; nucleotides not matched to a gene: 17. CDR3 nucleotides: TGTGCTAGTGGTTTTTCCAGCCCACTCCGGGACAGGGTCTCCGGGGAGCTGTTTTTT. It encodes CASGFSSPLRDRVSGELFF.

V usage is TRBV2 and J usage is TRBJ1-1; possibly TRBD1 for D (6 bases). Trimming cost V 6 bases and J 9 bases, with 11 bases left between them. Germline V gene sequence: CDR1 SNHLY, CDR2 FYNNEI. The CDR3 totals 11 residues. The CDR3 DNA reads TGTGCCAGCAGCTCCGGGACAAAAGCTTTCTTT. The encoded protein is CASSSGTKAFF.

The V gene is TRBV7-9, the J gene TRBJ2-1; TRBD1 matches at 7 bases. Trimming cost V 5 bases and J 1 base; bases outside gene matches: 5. The CDR3 runs to 15 residues. Germline V gene lookup returns CDR1 SEHNR and CDR2 FQNEAQ (reference sequence). The CDR3 sequence is CASSPRGQSYNEQFF. The CDR3 DNA is TGTGCCAGCAGCCCAAGGGGACAGTCCTACAATGAGCAGTTCTTC.

The chain couples TRBV9 to TRBJ1-3; 9 bases fit TRBD1. The junction had 7 bases not matched to a gene; V was cut back by 1 base and J by 5 bases. Germline V gives CDR1 SGDLS, CDR2 YYNGEE. This CDR3 comprises 16 residues. DNA of the CDR3: TGTGCCAGCAGCGTAATGGACAGGGGCTCCAGAAACACCATATATTTT. This gives the protein CASSVMDRGSRNTIYF.

This chain joins TRBV27 and TRBJ1-1; possible D gene TRBD1, 5 bases. Germline loops: CDR1 MNHEY, CDR2 SMNVEV (reference sequence). The CDR3 is 13 amino acids. The V end was cut by 5 bases, the J end by 3 bases, with 10 bases between. The CDR3 spells CASSHDSYTEAFF. The DNA of the CDR3 is TGTGCCAGCAGTCACGACAGTTACACTGAAGCTTTCTTT.

The chain links TRBV5-1 to TRBJ1-1; 7 bases align to TRBD1. CDR3 size: 15 residues. Germline CDR1 is SGHRS and CDR2 is YFSETQ. The V gene end was trimmed by 0 bases and the J gene end by 5 bases; junction bases not matched to a gene: 7. The chain's CDR3 is CASSLAQGFTTEAFF. The CDR3, as DNA: TGCGCCAGCAGCTTGGCACAGGGGTTCACGACTGAAGCTTTCTTT.

The CDR3, as DNA: TGTGCCAGCAGGGAAACGGGGACACATCGATCTAATGAGCAGTTCTTC. It translates to CASRETGTHRSNEQFF. This chain links TRBV27 with TRBJ2-1; weak D call: TRBD1 (6 bases). This CDR3 contains 16 residues. From germline, CDR1 is MNHEY and CDR2 SMNVEV (reference sequence). Trimming removed 6 bases from V and 7 bases from J, with 22 bases in between.

This clone was seen just once. The rearrangement links TRBV11-2 to TRBJ2-1; D is possibly TRBD1 (5 bases). CDR1 is SGHAT and CDR2 is FQNNGV in the germline V gene. With 4 bases removed from V and 4 bases from J, the gap between germline ends came to 8 bases. The CDR3 totals 13 residues. CDR3 amino acids: CASSWTLYNEQFF. CDR3 coding DNA: TGTGCCAGCAGCTGGACACTTTACAATGAGCAGTTCTTC.

This chain links TRBV11-1 with TRBJ2-5, with D maybe TRBD2 (6 bases). There are 16 residues in the CDR3. V lost 3 bases to trimming and J lost 5 bases, with 19 bases between them. The germline V gene has CDR1 SGHAT and CDR2 FQDESV (reference sequence). CDR3 region: CASSFGSVLRVETQYF. The CDR3 bases are TGTGCCAGCAGCTTCGGGAGCGTCCTTAGGGTGGAGACCCAGTACTTC. The whole variable domain, filled in from reference TRBV11-1 and TRBJ2-5, reads EAEVAQSPRYKITEKSQAVAFWCDPISGHATLYWYRQILGQGPELLVQFQDESVVDDSQLPKDRFSAERLKGVDSTLKIQPAELGDSAMYLCASSFGSVLRVETQYFGPGTRLLVL.

The chain links TRBV3-1 (or the pseudogene TRBV3-2) to TRBJ1-1; the D is unclear. Looked up from germline, CDR1 is LGHDT and CDR2 is YNNKEL (reference sequence). The CDR3 has 13 amino acids. Deletions cut 2 bases from V and 10 bases from J, with 14 bases between. Here the CDR3 DNA reads TGTGCCAGCAGCCAATCATGGTCCCACGGAGCTTTCTTT. It encodes CASSQSWSHGAFF.

The V and J genes are TRBV5-1 and TRBJ2-1; a possible D gene is TRBD2 (6 bases). The length of the CDR3 is 16 residues. Trimming took off 7 bases at V and 2 bases at J, with 19 bases between the two ends. The V gene's germline CDR1 is SGHRS and CDR2 YFSETQ. The CDR3 is CASYPGGVLAYNEQFF. The CDR3 nucleotides are TGCGCCAGCTACCCTGGAGGGGTTCTAGCCTACAATGAGCAGTTCTTC.

The chain has TRBV5-1 and TRBJ2-2; D may be TRBD1 (6 bases). Trimming cost V 5 bases and J 7 bases, with 18 bases left between them. Per the germline V gene, CDR1 is SGHRS and CDR2 is YFSETQ. The CDR3 covers 15 residues. The CDR3 loop reads CASRTDTGWVGELFF. The CDR3 DNA reads TGCGCCAGCAGGACGGATACAGGGTGGGTCGGGGAGCTGTTTTTT.

The gene calls are TRBV19 and TRBJ2-4; 8 nucleotides match TRBD1. The V segment lost 3 bases and the J segment 5 bases; nucleotides outside the gene matches: 6. CDR1 and CDR2 (germline): LNHDA, SQIVND (reference sequence). This CDR3 contains 15 residues. The CDR3 reads CASSMPSRGQNIQYF. For the CDR3, the DNA is TGTGCCAGTAGTATGCCCTCCAGGGGGCAAAACATTCAGTACTTC.

The chain is built from TRBV12-3 or TRBV12-4 and TRBJ2-5; 7 positions agree with TRBD1. This CDR3 is built from 13 residues. V shed 5 bases and J 7 bases; nucleotides not matched to a gene: 7. The chain's CDR3 is CASSRTGSGTQYF. As DNA, the CDR3 is TGTGCCAGCAGTCGGACAGGTTCAGGGACCCAGTACTTC.

The chain couples TRBV5-1 to TRBJ2-5, with 7 bases lining up with TRBD1. Germline V gene data show CDR1 as SGHRS and CDR2 as YFSETQ. J gave up 2 bases and V 4 bases, and 5 bases lay outside the gene matches. The CDR3 extends over 14 amino acids. The CDR3 spells CASSVTGQQETQYF. CDR3 in DNA: TGCGCCAGCAGCGTCACGGGACAGCAAGAGACCCAGTACTTC.

DNA for the CDR3: TGTGCCAGCAGCTTCTTCGGGACTGATTACGAGCAGTACTTC. Protein product: CASSFFGTDYEQYF. The rearrangement links TRBV11-2 to TRBJ2-7; the D gene is possibly TRBD2 (6 bases). The V and J ends lost 3 bases and 4 bases respectively, with 13 bases between them. This CDR3 has 14 residues. Germline V lookup: CDR1 SGHAT, CDR2 FQNNGV.

V is TRBV3-1 (or the pseudogene TRBV3-2) and J is TRBJ1-4; D unresolved. The CDR3 spans 16 residues. The germline V and J ends were trimmed by 2 bases and 0 bases, with 10 bases remaining between them. From germline, CDR1 is LGHDT and CDR2 YNNKEL (reference sequence). The CDR3 loop is CASSQRGFATNEKLFF. The CDR3 DNA is TGTGCCAGCAGCCAAAGAGGGTTTGCAACTAATGAAAAACTGTTTTTT.

V is TRBV28 and J is TRBJ2-3; 11 bases map to TRBD1. Losses at the gene ends were 5 bases for V and 5 bases for J; bases not matched to a gene: 9. The length of the CDR3 is 16 residues. CDR1 is MDHEN, CDR2 SYDVKM, per germline. The CDR3 DNA reads as TGTGCCAGCAGTGAACGGACAGGGGGCGTACAAGATACGCAGTATTTT. It encodes CASSERTGGVQDTQYF. Combining the CDR3 with reference TRBV28 and TRBJ2-3 gives the whole variable domain DVKVTQSSRYLVKRTGEKVFLECVQDMDHENMFWYRQDPGLGLRLIYFSYDVKMKEKGDIPEGYSVSREKKERFSLILESASTNQTSMYLCASSERTGGVQDTQYFGPGTRLTVL.

The chain employs TRBV13 and TRBJ2-7; 8 positions agree with TRBD2. Germline CDR1 reads PRHDT; CDR2 reads FYEKMQ (reference sequence). The ends lost 5 bases at V and 4 bases at J; junction bases unmatched: 10. The CDR3 consists of 15 residues. This CDR3 reads CASSGGGAGEYEQYF. In DNA, the CDR3 is TGTGCCAGCAGCGGTGGGGGAGCGGGGGAATACGAGCAGTACTTC.

The rearrangement uses TRBV7-8 and TRBJ1-6; D is unresolved. This CDR3 contains 16 residues. Trimming removed 2 bases at V and 0 bases at J, with 8 bases between. Germline-derived CDR1 and CDR2 are SGHVS and FQNEAQ. The CDR3 sequence is CASSLSSFSYNSPLHF. Here the CDR3 DNA reads TGTGCCAGCAGCTTATCTTCCTTCTCCTATAATTCACCCCTCCACTTT.

CDR3 DNA sequence: TGTGCCAGCCTCGCCGACACATCCTACGAGCAGTACTTC. Protein: CASLADTSYEQYF. This sequence joins TRBV25-1 and TRBJ2-7; D not certain. Per the germline V gene, CDR1 is MGHDK and CDR2 is SYGVNS. The CDR3 totals 13 residues. Between the trimmed V and J ends, which lost 8 bases and 1 base, there was a span of 12 bases.

This rearrangement joins TRBV6-5 to TRBJ2-3; D is undetermined. The CDR3 has 16 residues. V was cut by 4 bases and J by 2 bases, with 16 bases left in between. CDR1 and CDR2 (germline): MNHEY, SVGAGI. CDR3 protein: CASSLAYRPPTDTQYF. As DNA, the CDR3 is TGTGCCAGCAGTTTAGCTTACCGGCCCCCCACAGATACGCAGTATTTT.

This chain links TRBV13 with TRBJ2-3, with a possible D match to TRBD2 (5 bases). Germline V gene data show CDR1 as PRHDT and CDR2 as FYEKMQ (reference sequence). The CDR3 covers 13 residues. V lost 3 bases and J 4 bases, leaving 8 bases between the germline ends. Written as DNA, the CDR3 is TGTGCCAGCAGCTTGCCCGGGGCAGATACGCAGTATTTT. Translation gives CASSLPGADTQYF. Variable domain in full (rest from reference TRBV13 and TRBJ2-3): AAGVIQSPRHLIKEKRETATLKCYPIPRHDTVYWYQQGPGQDPQFLISFYEKMQSDKGSIPDRFSAQQFSDYHSELNMSSLELGDSALYFCASSLPGADTQYFGPGTRLTVL.

The chain combines TRBV7-9 with TRBJ1-2, with D unresolved. Trimming removed 4 bases at V and 2 bases at J, with 8 bases between. Germline V gene sequence: CDR1 SEHNR, CDR2 FQNEAQ (reference sequence). The length of the CDR3 is 13 residues. CDR3 in DNA: TGTGCCAGCAGCTCGCCAGGAAACTATGGCTACACCTTC. Amino acids: CASSSPGNYGYTF.

In its sample, this clone was seen once. The chain recombines TRBV6-5 with TRBJ1-6; D is unclear. Trimming stripped 11 bases from V and 6 bases from J, with 17 bases between. The CDR3 totals 14 residues. Germline CDR1 MNHEY, CDR2 SVGAGI. CDR3 loop: CAEGGLSFNSPLHF. The CDR3 bases are TGTGCCGAGGGCGGCTTGAGTTTTAATTCACCCCTCCACTTT.

The rearrangement links TRBV6-1 to TRBJ2-2; TRBD2 matches 8 bases. Germline CDR1 reads MNHNS; CDR2 reads SASEGT. J gave up 4 bases and V 2 bases, and 3 bases lay outside the gene matches. The length of the CDR3 is 15 residues. CDR3 sequence (DNA): TGTGCCAGCAGTGAACTAGCGGGTTCCACCGGGGAGCTGTTTTTT. Protein sequence: CASSELAGSTGELFF.